This entry lists 22 T cell receptor beta chains sequenced from one sample in a study of blood T cell repertoires in COVID-19. Measured with immunoSEQ multiplex PCR; TCRdb has only the in-frame clones, and not every one. The data hold about 100,000 clones, with 87% observed a single time. The sample was peripheral blood. The receptors shown here come from a man aged 45-65 years with active COVID-19.

This rearrangement joins TRBV3-1 (or the pseudogene TRBV3-2) to TRBJ2-3, with 7 bases aligning to TRBD2. The CDR3 spans 15 residues. CDR1 is LGHDT and CDR2 is YNNKEL in the germline V gene (reference sequence). Trimming took 4 bases from V and 2 from J; bases not matched to a gene: 6. The CDR3 region has the DNA TGTGCCAGCAGCCGACTGGGGGGGAACACAGATACGCAGTATTTT. It encodes CASSRLGGNTDTQYF.

DNA for the CDR3: TGTGCCAGCAGTTCGGTACTAGCGAAAAACACCGGGGAGCTGTTTTTT. As protein: CASSSVLAKNTGELFF. The chain uses TRBV6-2 or TRBV6-3 and TRBJ2-2; 7 bases are shared with TRBD2. V lost 4 bases and J lost 2; bases outside the gene matches: 7. The CDR3 contains 16 residues. CDR1 and CDR2 from the germline V gene are MNHEY and SVGEGT.

This sequence joins TRBV6-2 or TRBV6-3 and TRBJ1-2; 7 bases fit TRBD1. Losses at the gene ends were 2 bases for V and 2 bases for J; bases not matched to a gene: 2. There are 14 residues in the CDR3. The germline V gene has CDR1 MNHEY and CDR2 SVGEGT. The CDR3 DNA reads TGTGCCAGCAGTTACGTAGGGGGCAACTATGGCTACACCTTC. Amino acid sequence: CASSYVGGNYGYTF.

The V call is TRBV3-1 (or the pseudogene TRBV3-2), the J call TRBJ1-6; the D gene is possibly TRBD1 (6 bases). This CDR3 has 16 amino acids. V was trimmed by 0 bases and J by 10 bases, leaving 16 bases between them. The germline gives CDR1 LGHDT, CDR2 YNNKEL (reference sequence). The CDR3: CASSQDWGLGGSPLHF. The CDR3 DNA follows: TGTGCCAGCAGCCAAGATTGGGGACTAGGGGGATCACCCCTCCACTTT.

This sequence joins TRBV10-1 and TRBJ1-1; TRBD1 is a possible D gene (6 bases). Germline lookup yields CDR1 WNHNN and CDR2 SYGVQD (reference sequence). V lost 6 bases to trimming and J lost 1 base, with 9 bases between them. This CDR3 region has 13 residues. CDR3 bases: TGCGCCAGCAGCTGGACAGAGAACACTGAAGCTTTCTTT. Translating gives CASSWTENTEAFF.

V and J are TRBV27 and TRBJ2-7, with 8 nucleotides matching TRBD1. The V and J ends lost 6 bases and 10 bases, in that order; junction bases with no gene match: 14. This CDR3 has 14 amino acids. The germline V gene has CDR1 MNHEY and CDR2 SMNVEV (reference sequence). This CDR3 is CASSPAGTGPGQYF. Written as DNA, the CDR3 is TGTGCCAGCAGCCCCGCCGGGACAGGTCCGGGACAGTACTTC.

The rearrangement joins TRBV3-1 (or the pseudogene TRBV3-2) to TRBJ1-2; the D is unclear. This CDR3 is built from 16 residues. Trimming shortened V by 0 bases and J by 4 bases, and 15 bases separated the two germline ends. The germline V gene encodes CDR1 LGHDT and CDR2 YNNKEL (reference sequence). CDR3 in DNA: TGTGCCAGCAGCCAAGATGCGAGGTTGCCGGGCTATGGCTACACCTTC. Protein: CASSQDARLPGYGYTF.

The V call is TRBV7-2, the J call TRBJ1-1, with D possibly TRBD1 on 6 matching bases. CDR3 length equals 14 residues. Germline V gene sequence: CDR1 SGHTA, CDR2 FQGNSA. V lost 8 bases, J lost 5 bases, and 18 bases lay in between. DNA of the CDR3: TGTGCCAGCGCGAAGACAGGAGGAATGACTGAAGCTTTCTTT. Amino acid sequence: CASAKTGGMTEAFF. Full variable domain (outside the CDR3, taken from reference TRBV7-2 and TRBJ1-1): GAGVSQSPSNKVTEKGKDVELRCDPISGHTALYWYRQSLGQGLEFLIYFQGNSAPDKSGLPSDRFSAERTGGSVSTLTIQRTQQEDSAVYLCASAKTGGMTEAFFGQGTRLTVV.

The chain combines TRBV28 with TRBJ2-7; 9 bases are a match to TRBD1. The CDR3 has 12 amino acids. Germline CDR1 reads MDHEN; CDR2 reads SYDVKM. CDR3 nucleotides: TGTGTCGGCCGCACAGGGGGCGGCGAGCAGTACTTC. The encoded protein is CVGRTGGGEQYF.

The genes are TRBV19 and TRBJ2-7, with D perhaps matching TRBD2 (5 bases). CDR3 length: 13 amino acids. V was trimmed by 3 bases and J by 2 bases, leaving 8 bases between them. Germline-derived CDR1 and CDR2 are LNHDA and SQIVND (reference sequence). The CDR3 reads CASSIGLPYEQYF. The CDR3 nucleotides read TGTGCCAGTAGTATCGGACTTCCCTACGAGCAGTACTTC.

CDR3 sequence: CASSLREIYGYTF. CDR3 DNA sequence: TGTGCCAGCAGTTTGAGGGAGATCTATGGCTACACCTTC. The chain joins TRBV12-3 or TRBV12-4 to TRBJ1-2, with D unclear. The CDR3 loop spans 13 amino acids. V was pared by 3 bases and J by 4 bases, with 9 bases between.

This chain uses TRBV30 with TRBJ1-1; D not resolved. V lost 3 bases, J lost 3 bases, and 11 bases lay in between. CDR3 length: 13 residues. Germline V gives CDR1 GTSNPN, CDR2 SVGIG (reference sequence). The CDR3 DNA reads TGTGCCTGGAGAAGAGGGTTGGACACTGAAGCTTTCTTT. Amino acid sequence: CAWRRGLDTEAFF.

V and J are TRBV19 and TRBJ1-6, with 8 nucleotides matching TRBD1. Germline lookup yields CDR1 LNHDA and CDR2 SQIVND (reference sequence). The CDR3 totals 17 residues. The V gene end was trimmed by 2 bases and the J gene end by 11 bases; junction bases not matched to a gene: 14. CDR3 residues: CASSILPPWTGMTPLHF. In DNA form, the CDR3 reads TGTGCCAGTAGTATACTTCCCCCCTGGACAGGGATGACACCCCTCCACTTT.

V gene TRBV27 combines with J gene TRBJ1-1, with TRBD1 as a possible D gene (5 bases). The CDR3 sequence is 14 residues long. V lost 0 bases to trimming and J lost 4 bases, with 9 bases between them. The germline CDR1 and CDR2 sequences are MNHEY and SMNVEV (reference sequence). CDR3 sequence: CASSLSGGITEAFF. CDR3 nucleotide sequence: TGTGCCAGCAGTTTATCGGGGGGGATCACTGAAGCTTTCTTT.

The chain couples TRBV6-6 to TRBJ1-1; 8 bases agree with TRBD1. The V and J ends lost 4 bases and 2 bases, in that order; junction bases with no gene match: 3. CDR3 size: 14 residues. The V gene's germline CDR1 is MNHNY and CDR2 SVGAGI (reference sequence). The CDR3 protein is CASSFTGGNTEAFF. The CDR3 DNA reads TGTGCCAGCAGTTTCACAGGGGGTAACACTGAAGCTTTCTTT.

V usage is TRBV6-5 and J usage is TRBJ2-5; 7 bases map to TRBD1. Losses at the gene ends were 8 bases for V and 3 bases for J; bases not matched to a gene: 3. The germline CDR1 and CDR2 sequences are MNHEY and SVGAGI. There are 12 residues in the CDR3. Here the CDR3 reads CASGDREETQYF. CDR3 sequence (DNA): TGTGCCAGCGGCGACAGGGAAGAGACCCAGTACTTC.

The chain couples TRBV14 to TRBJ1-6; 8 bases are shared with TRBD1. This CDR3 is built from 16 residues. CDR1 is SGHDN, CDR2 FVKESK, per germline. With V trimmed by 4 bases and J by 7 bases, 9 bases remained unmatched. CDR3: CASSPGWDRPNSPLHF. The DNA for the CDR3 is TGTGCCAGCAGCCCTGGCTGGGACAGGCCGAATTCACCCCTCCACTTT.

The chain recombines TRBV24-1 with TRBJ2-1, with 8 bases aligning to TRBD2. The CDR3 length is 20 residues. CDR1 KGHDR and CDR2 SFDVKD come from the germline V gene. V lost 3 bases and J lost 1; bases outside the gene matches: 16. CDR3 sequence: CATSDPAGGWVRPSYNEQFF. CDR3 DNA: TGTGCCACCAGTGATCCCGCGGGAGGATGGGTCAGGCCTTCCTACAATGAGCAGTTCTTC.

The J gene is TRBJ2-3, the V gene TRBV9, with 7 bases aligning to TRBD2. CDR3 length equals 16 residues. Germline CDR1 is SGDLS and CDR2 is YYNGEE. V shed 3 bases, J shed 7 bases, and the junction held 14 bases outside the gene matches. CDR3 residues: CASSGLGTIVQNTQYF. The CDR3 DNA reads TGTGCCAGCAGCGGACTCGGGACTATAGTCCAGAATACGCAGTATTTT.

The chain couples TRBV2 to TRBJ2-2; the match to TRBD2 covers 7 bases. The CDR3 extends over 14 amino acids. Germline CDR1 SNHLY, CDR2 FYNNEI. The CDR3 here is CAQQRTSRTGELFF. CDR3 in DNA: TGTGCGCAGCAGCGGACTAGTAGAACCGGGGAGCTGTTTTTT.

The chain carries TRBV5-4 and TRBJ1-1; tentatively, D is TRBD1 (6 bases). The germline V gene encodes CDR1 SGHNT and CDR2 YYREEE (reference sequence). The CDR3 totals 13 residues. V gave up 2 bases and J gave up 6 bases, with 11 bases separating them. Here the CDR3 reads CASSFRQAAEAFF. Written as DNA, the CDR3 is TGTGCCAGCAGCTTCCGACAGGCGGCTGAAGCTTTCTTT.

This chain connects TRBV5-1 to TRBJ1-1; TRBD1 matches at 7 bases. The V gene end was trimmed by 0 bases and the J gene end by 3 bases; junction bases not matched to a gene: 5. There are 15 residues in the CDR3. Germline V gene sequence: CDR1 SGHRS, CDR2 YFSETQ. The CDR3: CASSLELTGYTEAFF. CDR3 coding DNA: TGCGCCAGCAGCTTGGAACTGACAGGGTACACTGAAGCTTTCTTT.